This TCR beta chain was profiled in a study of PD-L1 blockade in urothelial cancer. Study details: About nine tenths of the roughly 30 patients comprised males who had bladder-origin urothelial cancer.

Time point defined: peripheral blood 6 weeks after treatment start. Urothelial carcinoma affected the patients, and it was locally advanced or metastatic. Each PCR contained spiked-in synthetic TCR analog templates. Profiling relied on immunoSEQ multiplex PCR, and the TCRdb table lists in-frame clones only, not all of them. Among around 29,000 clones listed, roughly 84% were seen once. Study-wide results and caveats: Pretreatment TCR clonality in blood under the median foretold superior survival.

The CDR3 has 14 amino acids. CDR1 is KGHSH and CDR2 is LQKENI in the germline V gene. V gave up 3 bases and J gave up 4 bases; unmatched junction bases: 3. With respect to this clone: Antigen unknown.

The chain is built from TRBV18 and TRBJ1-2; 9 bases match TRBD1. The material was PBMCs, obtained around atezolizumab (anti-PD-L1) treatment. This sequence originates from a man aged 65 to 85 with urothelial cancer. The CDR3 DNA reads TGTGCCAGCTCACCGGGGACAGGGATCTATGGCTACACCTTC. This sequence encodes CASSPGTGIYGYTF.